Below are 24 T cell receptor beta chains sequenced from a single sample in a study of Graves' ophthalmopathy and Graves' hyperthyroidism. RNA transcripts provided the template for amplifying TCR beta CDR3 regions. RT-PCR in the first round used HTBI primers; a second-round multiplex PCR followed. Each CDR3 protein is one row after TCRdb ran MiXCR on the multiplex PCR reads. The sample holds some 750,000 distinct CDR3 sequences; 35% to 50% are singletons and the top ten take 35% to 55%. Sequencing input: peripheral blood. The receptors stem from an adult man with Graves' ophthalmopathy.

This clonotype was found a few times. V is TRBV14 and J is TRBJ1-1; no definite D call. CDR3 length: 13 amino acids. Between the trimmed V and J ends, which lost 1 base and 5 bases, there was a span of 8 bases. Germline CDR1 reads SGHDN; CDR2 reads FVKESK. The CDR3 bases are TGTGCCAGCAGCCAAGTGACGGAAACTGAAGCTTTCTTT. It yields the protein CASSQVTETEAFF.

This chain uses TRBV6-6 with TRBJ1-2; D remains unclear. Germline V gene lookup returns CDR1 MNHNY and CDR2 SVGAGI (reference sequence). The CDR3 covers 12 residues. Trimming left V 6 bases short and J 4 bases short, with 9 bases between. The CDR3 DNA sequence: TGTGCCAGCAGAACGCGGGGCTATGGCTACACCTTC. Amino acid sequence: CASRTRGYGYTF.

CDR3 in amino acids: CATSKLGSRGYTF. The CDR3 DNA reads as TGTGCCACCAGCAAACTGGGTTCGCGGGGCTACACCTTC. The chain carries TRBV15 and TRBJ1-2; D not certain. Trimming removed 4 bases from V and 8 bases from J, with 14 bases in between. The length of the CDR3 is 13 residues. Germline CDR1 is LNHNV and CDR2 is YYDKDF (reference sequence). Together with reference TRBV15 and TRBJ1-2, the CDR3 gives the full variable domain: DAMVIQNPRYQVTQFGKPVTLSCSQTLNHNVMYWYQQKSSQAPKLLFHYYDKDFNNEADTPDNFQSRRPNTSFCFLDIRSPGLGDTAMYLCATSKLGSRGYTFGSGTRLTVV.

CDR3 in amino acids: CAIRGGQGGNEQYF. CDR3 nucleotide sequence: TGTGCCATCAGGGGTGGACAGGGGGGGAACGAGCAGTACTTC. The rearrangement links TRBV10-3 to TRBJ2-7; 10 positions agree with TRBD1. Per germline, CDR1 ENHRY and CDR2 SYGVKD. With V trimmed by 6 bases and J by 5 bases, 7 bases remained unmatched. CDR3 length: 14 residues.

In this sample, this clonotype turned up a few times. The rearrangement links TRBV24-1 to TRBJ1-5; 8 bases line up with TRBD1. Germline V lookup: CDR1 KGHDR, CDR2 SFDVKD. The ends lost 11 bases at V and 6 bases at J; junction bases unmatched: 8. This CDR3 region has 13 residues. CDR3 loop: CASRDRIGQPQHF. The CDR3 nucleotides are TGTGCCAGCAGGGACAGGATTGGTCAGCCCCAGCATTTT.

J is TRBJ2-2 and V is TRBV5-1; D may be TRBD1 or TRBD2 (6 bases each). Germline V gene sequence: CDR1 SGHRS, CDR2 YFSETQ. V lost 6 bases and J lost 4, with 13 bases in between. This CDR3 is built from 14 residues. The CDR3 DNA reads TGCGCCAGCAATGGAGGGGGGTCCACCGGGGAGCTGTTTTTT. It yields the protein CASNGGGSTGELFF.

In this sample, this clonotype turned up once. A much larger clone lies a single base off, so this may be a read error. V gene TRBV19 combines with J gene TRBJ1-1; unclear D gene. CDR1 is LNHDA, CDR2 SQIVND, per germline (reference sequence). The ends were cut back, 4 bases at V and 4 bases at J, with 13 bases in the middle. The CDR3 extends over 14 amino acids. CDR3 bases: TGTGCCAGTAGTACAACGAGGGTTGGCACTGAAGCTTTCTTT. It translates to CASSTTRVGTEAFF. The complete variable domain, with remaining parts taken from reference TRBV19 and TRBJ1-1, reads DGGITQSPKYLFRKEGQNVTLSCEQNLNHDAMYWYRQDPGQGLRLIYYSQIVNDFQKGDIAEGYSVSREKKESFPLTVTSAQKNPTAFYLCASSTTRVGTEAFFGQGTRLTVV.

The rearrangement joins TRBV7-8 to TRBJ1-3; TRBD1 aligns across 10 bases. Germline lookup yields CDR1 SGHVS and CDR2 FQNEAQ. Unmatched junction bases numbered 15, after V lost 5 bases and J lost 8 bases. This CDR3 comprises 17 residues. The CDR3 loop reads CASSTGTGEAYGYTIYF. The CDR3 nucleotides are TGTGCCAGCAGCACAGGGACAGGGGAGGCGTATGGCTACACCATATATTTT.

In this sample, this clonotype turned up a few times. V usage is TRBV6-5 and J usage is TRBJ1-6; a weak D match, TRBD1 (6 bases). Trimming took 7 bases from V and 7 from J, leaving 23 bases between them. Germline CDR1 reads MNHEY; CDR2 reads SVGAGI. There are 17 residues in the CDR3. DNA for the CDR3: TGTGCCAGCACCAGAGGGAATACCGGACAGAGGAATTCACCCCTCCACTTT. Protein sequence: CASTRGNTGQRNSPLHF.

This clonotype was counted ten times or more. V and J are TRBV20-1 and TRBJ2-7; D possibly uses TRBD1 or TRBD2 (5 bases each). Germline CDR1 and CDR2: DFQATT and SNEGSKA (reference sequence). Trimming removed 6 bases from V and 5 bases from J, with 17 bases in between. The CDR3 contains 13 residues. CDR3 nucleotides: TGCAGTGCCACCAAAGAGGGCAGGGACGAGCAGTACTTC. This gives the protein CSATKEGRDEQYF.

This clonotype showed up just a few times. The chain joins TRBV14 to TRBJ2-7; no clear D. The V and J ends lost 4 bases and 1 base respectively, with 8 bases between them. CDR1 and CDR2 (germline): SGHDN, FVKESK. The CDR3 sequence is 13 residues long. CDR3 in DNA: TGTGCCAGCAGCCCGCAGGTTTCCTACGAGCAGTACTTC. Translating it yields CASSPQVSYEQYF. The variable domain in full, completed from reference TRBV14 and TRBJ2-7, reads EAGVTQFPSHSVIEKGQTVTLRCDPISGHDNLYWYRRVMGKEIKFLLHFVKESKQDESGMPNNRFLAERTGGTYSTLKVQPAELEDSGVYFCASSPQVSYEQYFGPGTRLTVT.

The table lists this clonotype with many counts. The CDR3 is CASSRGLSNQPQHF. Here the CDR3 DNA reads TGTGCCAGTAGTCGGGGGCTCTCAAATCAGCCCCAGCATTTT. The chain couples TRBV19 to TRBJ1-5; possible D gene TRBD1, 6 bases. With 5 bases removed from V and 4 bases from J, the gap between germline ends came to 12 bases. The CDR3 consists of 14 residues. CDR1 is LNHDA and CDR2 is SQIVND in the germline V gene (reference sequence).

The sample holds many counts of this clonotype. The chain joins TRBV20-1 to TRBJ1-2; D is unclear. The CDR3 loop spans 15 amino acids. Germline assignment: CDR1 DFQATT and CDR2 SNEGSKA (reference sequence). Trimming took off 0 bases at V and 1 base at J, with 12 bases between the two ends. The CDR3 protein is CSARDQSTVNYGYTF. CDR3 DNA: TGCAGTGCTAGAGACCAATCGACTGTTAACTATGGCTACACCTTC.

This clonotype was observed a few times. The chain joins TRBV6-5 to TRBJ1-2; no reliable D call. The germline V gene encodes CDR1 MNHEY and CDR2 SVGAGI. The V and J ends lost 6 bases and 8 bases respectively, with 13 bases between them. The CDR3 sequence is 12 residues long. Here the CDR3 reads CASRWEGKGYTF. The DNA of the CDR3 is TGTGCCAGCAGGTGGGAGGGTAAAGGCTACACCTTC.

With respect to this clonotype: At one end, the junction sequence differs from germline, possibly due to a read error. In DNA, the CDR3 is TGTGCCAGCAGTTCGGGGGACAGGGGGTTCACTGAAGCTTTCTTT. Its translation: CASSSGDRGFTEAFF. J is TRBJ1-1 and V is TRBV10-3; 11 bases are a match to TRBD1. CDR1 is ENHRY and CDR2 is SYGVKD in the germline V gene. The CDR3 sequence is 15 residues long.

As for this clonotype: A junction end diverges from the germline sequence, so it may reflect a read error. V is TRBV10-2 and J is TRBJ1-1; unclear D gene. The CDR3 sequence is 14 residues long. Germline CDR1 reads WSHSY; CDR2 reads SAAADI. The CDR3 loop is CASRWEGENTEAFF. In nucleotides, the CDR3 is TGTGCCAGCAGGTGGGAAGGAGAGAACACTGAAGCTTTCTTT.

This clonotype has a handful of counts. V and J are TRBV19 and TRBJ1-3, with 11 bases that match TRBD1. This CDR3 contains 17 residues. Trimming removed 5 bases from V and 0 bases from J; junction bases left unmatched: 6. The germline V gene has CDR1 LNHDA and CDR2 SQIVND (reference sequence). CDR3 loop: CASSARDRGNSGNTIYF. The CDR3 nucleotides read TGTGCCAGTAGTGCGAGGGACAGGGGGAACTCTGGAAACACCATATATTTT.

This clonotype was observed at least ten times. The chain links TRBV7-9 to TRBJ2-6; D possibly corresponds to TRBD1 (5 bases). V lost 11 bases and J 1 base, leaving 12 bases between the germline ends. The CDR3 runs 14 residues. CDR1 is SEHNR and CDR2 is FQNEAQ in the germline V gene (reference sequence). CDR3 nucleotide sequence: TGTGCCGGGGCCCAGGGATCTGGGGCCAACGTCCTGACTTTC. Protein product: CAGAQGSGANVLTF.

The chain is built from TRBV19 and TRBJ1-5; D call uncertain. This CDR3 is built from 14 residues. Per the germline V gene, CDR1 is LNHDA and CDR2 is SQIVND (reference sequence). V was cut by 11 bases and J by 3 bases, with 17 bases left in between. The CDR3 DNA sequence: TGTGCCTGGAGTGAAGGGTACTCCAATCAGCCCCAGCATTTT. Residues: CAWSEGYSNQPQHF. Variable domain in full (rest from reference TRBV19 and TRBJ1-5): DGGITQSPKYLFRKEGQNVTLSCEQNLNHDAMYWYRQDPGQGLRLIYYSQIVNDFQKGDIAEGYSVSREKKESFPLTVTSAQKNPTAFYLCAWSEGYSNQPQHFGDGTRLSIL.

The CDR3 nucleotides are TGTGCCAGCAGTGAATGGGAACAGGGGAACACTGAAGCTTTCTTT. Its translation: CASSEWEQGNTEAFF. This rearrangement joins TRBV25-1 to TRBJ1-1; D might be TRBD1 (6 bases). Germline loops: CDR1 MGHDK, CDR2 SYGVNS. V was pared by 1 base and J by 1 base, with 10 bases between. This CDR3 spans 15 amino acids.

The chain joins TRBV29-1 to TRBJ1-1, with TRBD1 identical over 8 bases. Germline V gene sequence: CDR1 SQVTM, CDR2 ANQGSEA. J lost 7 bases, V lost 8 bases, and 6 bases had no gene match. This CDR3 has 11 amino acids. CDR3 DNA sequence: TGCAGCTCAGGACAGGGAAATGAAGCTTTCTTT. It is translated as CSSGQGNEAFF.

In the case of this clonotype: One junction end disagrees with the germline gene, perhaps due to a read error. This sequence joins TRBV11-1 and TRBJ1-1; the D is unclear. Germline-derived CDR1 and CDR2 are SGHAT and FQDESV (reference sequence). CDR3 size: 13 residues. This CDR3 reads CAGSLAVGTEAFF. CDR3 DNA sequence: TGTGCCGGCAGCTTAGCTGTGGGCACTGAAGCTTTCTTT.

The J gene is TRBJ1-2, the V gene TRBV29-1, with 12 bases aligning to TRBD1. Germline V gene sequence: CDR1 SQVTM, CDR2 ANQGSEA. Trimming removed 7 bases from V and 4 bases from J; junction bases left unmatched: 10. The CDR3 contains 15 residues. The CDR3 loop is CSASTGTGGFYGYTF. CDR3 DNA sequence: TGCAGCGCTTCCACCGGGACAGGGGGCTTCTATGGCTACACCTTC.

V usage is TRBV6-5 and J usage is TRBJ2-7, with 9 positions matching TRBD2. The V gene end was trimmed by 4 bases and the J gene end by 2 bases; junction bases not matched to a gene: 6. The length of the CDR3 is 15 residues. The germline CDR1 and CDR2 sequences are MNHEY and SVGAGI. CDR3 bases: TGTGCCAGCAGTTCTTTAGCGGGAGCCCCCTACGAGCAGTACTTC. It specifies CASSSLAGAPYEQYF.